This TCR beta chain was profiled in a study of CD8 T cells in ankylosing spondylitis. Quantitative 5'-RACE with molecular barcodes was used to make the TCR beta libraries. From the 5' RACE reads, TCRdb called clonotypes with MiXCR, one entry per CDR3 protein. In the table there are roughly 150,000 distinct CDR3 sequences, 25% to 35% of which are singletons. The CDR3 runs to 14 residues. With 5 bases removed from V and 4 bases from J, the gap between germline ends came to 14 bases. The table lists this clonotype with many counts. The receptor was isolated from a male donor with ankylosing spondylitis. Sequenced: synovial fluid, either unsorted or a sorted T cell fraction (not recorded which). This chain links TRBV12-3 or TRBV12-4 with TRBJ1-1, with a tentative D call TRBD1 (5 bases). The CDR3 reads CASSPPVGPTEAFF. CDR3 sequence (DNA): TGTGCCAGCAGTCCTCCGGTGGGACCCACTGAAGCTTTCTTT.